This T cell receptor beta chain was sequenced for a study of CD8 T cells in Susac syndrome. Germline-derived CDR1 and CDR2 are DFQATT and SNEGSKA (reference sequence). The V segment lost 3 bases and the J segment 0 bases; nucleotides outside the gene matches: 6. This CDR3 has 15 amino acids. Reverse transcription used about 0.45 to 1 ug RNA and random hexamers. TCRdb independently ran MiXCR on the immunoSEQ multiplex PCR reads; one entry per CDR3 protein. The profile shows about 84,000 distinct CDR3 sequences, 90% to 95% of them singletons. The V and J genes are TRBV20-1 and TRBJ2-7; 9 bases agree with TRBD2. Sequencing was done on a sample of CD8+ T cells from PBMCs. The receptor was isolated from a human donor in good health. This CDR3 reads CSASNSGGLSYEQYF. CDR3 sequence (DNA): TGCAGTGCTAGTAATAGCGGGGGCCTCTCCTACGAGCAGTACTTC.